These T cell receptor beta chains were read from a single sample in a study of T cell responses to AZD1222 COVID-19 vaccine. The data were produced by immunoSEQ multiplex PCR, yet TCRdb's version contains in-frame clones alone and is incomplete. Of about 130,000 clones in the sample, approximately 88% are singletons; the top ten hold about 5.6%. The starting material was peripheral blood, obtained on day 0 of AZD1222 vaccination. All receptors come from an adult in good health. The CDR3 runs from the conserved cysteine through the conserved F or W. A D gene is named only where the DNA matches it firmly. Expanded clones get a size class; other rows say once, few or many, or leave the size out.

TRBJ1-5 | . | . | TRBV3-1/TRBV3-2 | CASSQDIRVGGEQPQHF | TGTGCCAGCAGCCAAGATATTCGGGTGGGGGGGGAACAGCCCCAGCATTTT
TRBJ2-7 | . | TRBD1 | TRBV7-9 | CASSSARDRDNEQYF | TGTGCCAGCAGCTCCGCCCGGGACAGGGATAACGAGCAGTACTTC
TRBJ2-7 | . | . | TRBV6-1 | CASSEWSGGIPGFEQYF | TGTGCCAGCAGCGAATGGTCTGGGGGTATTCCTGGGTTCGAGCAGTACTTC
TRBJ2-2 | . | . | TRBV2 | CASRLGVSDTGELFF | TGTGCCAGCAGACTGGGGGTTTCGGACACCGGGGAGCTGTTTTTT
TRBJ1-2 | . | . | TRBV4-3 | CASSPLGGADYGYTF | TGCGCCAGCAGCCCCTTGGGGGGGGCCGACTATGGCTACACCTTC
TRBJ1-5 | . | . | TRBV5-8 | CASSSSAGLYQPQHF | TGTGCCAGCAGCTCCTCCGCAGGGCTTTATCAGCCCCAGCATTTT
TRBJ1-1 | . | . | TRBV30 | CAWSSLQGRTEAFF | TGTGCCTGGAGCTCTTTACAGGGAAGGACTGAAGCTTTCTTT
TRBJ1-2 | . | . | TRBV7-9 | CASSLEGGYTF | TGTGCCAGCAGCTTAGAAGGCGGCTACACCTTC
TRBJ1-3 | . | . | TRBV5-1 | CASSPGTSGNTIYF | TGCGCCAGCAGTCCAGGGACTTCTGGAAACACCATATATTTT
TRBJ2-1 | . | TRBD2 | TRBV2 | CASSAGTSGYNEQFF | TGTGCCAGCAGTGCCGGGACTAGCGGGTACAATGAGCAGTTCTTC
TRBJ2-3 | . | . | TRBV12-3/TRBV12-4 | CASGGSTDTQYF | TGTGCCAGCGGGGGGTCCACAGATACGCAGTATTTT
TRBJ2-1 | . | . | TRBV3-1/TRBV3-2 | CASSRQTGNEQFF | TGTGCCAGCAGCCGGCAGACCGGGAATGAGCAGTTCTTC
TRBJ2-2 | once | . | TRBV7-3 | CASSPSTGELFF | TGTGCCAGCAGCCCTTCCACCGGGGAGCTGTTTTTT
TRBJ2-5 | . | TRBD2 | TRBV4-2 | CASSQVGLAGAGETQYF | TGTGCCAGCAGCCAAGTGGGACTAGCGGGGGCGGGCGAGACCCAGTACTTC
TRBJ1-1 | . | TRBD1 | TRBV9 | CASSDRTGIEAFF | TGTGCCAGCAGCGACCGGACAGGGATTGAAGCTTTCTTT
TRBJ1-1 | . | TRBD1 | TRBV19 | CASSIGQGAVTEAFF | TGTGCCAGTAGTATCGGGCAGGGGGCCGTCACTGAAGCTTTCTTT
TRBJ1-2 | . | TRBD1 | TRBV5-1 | CASSFDRALSDYTF | TGCGCCAGCAGCTTCGACAGGGCCCTTAGCGACTACACCTTC
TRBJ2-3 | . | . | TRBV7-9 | CASSSRDLLAGGDTDTQYF | TGTGCCAGCAGCTCCAGGGACCTACTAGCCGGAGGGGACACAGATACGCAGTATTTT
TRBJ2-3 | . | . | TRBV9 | CASSVLGLSTDTQYF | TGTGCCAGCAGCGTATTGGGACTGAGCACAGATACGCAGTATTTT
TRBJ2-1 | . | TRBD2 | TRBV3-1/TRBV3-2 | CASSQELTGTSGLNEQFF | TGTGCCAGCAGCCAAGAGCTTACCGGGACTAGCGGGTTAAATGAGCAGTTCTTC
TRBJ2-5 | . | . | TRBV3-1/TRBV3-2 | CASSPRGGGETQYF | TGTGCCAGCAGCCCCAGGGGCGGAGGAGAGACCCAGTACTTC
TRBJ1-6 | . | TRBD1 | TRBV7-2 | CASSTGTGYSPLHF | TGTGCCAGCAGCACCGGGACAGGGTATTCACCCCTCCACTTT
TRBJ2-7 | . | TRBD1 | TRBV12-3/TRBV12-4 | CASRYTGGEQYF | TGTGCCAGCAGATATACAGGGGGCGAGCAGTACTTC
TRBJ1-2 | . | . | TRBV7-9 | CASSLGNYGYTF | TGTGCCAGCAGCTTAGGGAACTATGGCTACACCTTC
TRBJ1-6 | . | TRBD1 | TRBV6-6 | CASDRAVGSPLHF | TGTGCCAGCGACAGGGCCGTGGGGTCACCCCTCCACTTT
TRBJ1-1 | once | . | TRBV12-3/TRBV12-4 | CASSPQLFTEAFF | TGTGCCAGCAGTCCGCAGTTATTCACTGAAGCTTTCTTT
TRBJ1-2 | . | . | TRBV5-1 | CASSQYRERSPNYGYTF | TGCGCCAGCAGCCAGTACAGGGAAAGGAGCCCTAACTATGGCTACACCTTC
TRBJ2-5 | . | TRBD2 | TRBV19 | CASSLLAGKETQYF | TGTGCCAGTAGTCTGCTAGCGGGGAAAGAGACCCAGTACTTC
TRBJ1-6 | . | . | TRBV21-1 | CASSKIRRRHCGTNSPLHF | TGTGCCAGCAGCAAAATCCGACGGCGCCATTGCGGGACTAATTCACCCCTCCACTTT
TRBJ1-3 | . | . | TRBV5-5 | CASSLDSRSGNTIYF | TGTGCCAGCAGCTTGGACTCCCGCTCTGGAAACACCATATATTTT
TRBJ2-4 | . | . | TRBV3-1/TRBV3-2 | CASSQGPNIQYF | TGTGCCAGCAGCCAAGGACCCAACATTCAGTACTTC
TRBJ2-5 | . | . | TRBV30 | CAWSEGGSGETQYF | TGTGCCTGGAGTGAAGGGGGATCGGGAGAGACCCAGTACTTC
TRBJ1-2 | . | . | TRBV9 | CASSVARDRLYGYTF | TGTGCCAGCAGCGTAGCGAGGGACCGTCTCTATGGCTACACCTTC
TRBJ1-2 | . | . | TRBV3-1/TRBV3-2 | CASSPGTYGYTF | TGTGCCAGCAGCCCCGGAACCTATGGCTACACCTTC
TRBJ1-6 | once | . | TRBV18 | CASSPGTGRNSPLHF | TGTGCCAGCTCACCTGGTACAGGGAGGAATTCACCCCTCCACTTT
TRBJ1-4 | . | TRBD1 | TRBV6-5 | CASRTGGGNEKLFF | TGTGCCAGCCGAACAGGGGGGGGTAATGAAAAACTGTTTTTT
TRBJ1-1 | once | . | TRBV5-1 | CASSLGGANTEAFF | TGCGCCAGCAGCTTAGGGGGAGCGAACACTGAAGCTTTCTTT
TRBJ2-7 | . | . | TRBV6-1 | CASSEIPQIYEQYF | TGTGCCAGCAGTGAAATACCCCAGATCTACGAGCAGTACTTC
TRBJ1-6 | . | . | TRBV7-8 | CASSGGGALHF | TGTGCCAGCAGCGGAGGGGGGGCCCTCCACTTT
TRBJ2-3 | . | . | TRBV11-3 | CASSLGRITDTQYF | TGTGCCAGCAGCTTAGGACGGATCACAGATACGCAGTATTTT
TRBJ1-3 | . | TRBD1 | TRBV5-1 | CASRSGTGTNLAGLYF | TGCGCCAGCAGATCCGGGACAGGGACCAATTTGGCTGGGCTATATTTT
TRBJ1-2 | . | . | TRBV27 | CASSPKWGAGLANYGYTF | TGTGCCAGCAGTCCCAAGTGGGGGGCGGGCCTAGCTAACTATGGCTACACCTTC
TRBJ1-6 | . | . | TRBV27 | CASTNGMGSPLHF | TGTGCCAGCACAAACGGTATGGGGTCACCCCTCCACTTT
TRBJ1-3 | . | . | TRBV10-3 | CAISEGLSSGNTIYF | TGTGCCATCAGTGAGGGACTGAGCTCTGGAAACACCATATATTTT
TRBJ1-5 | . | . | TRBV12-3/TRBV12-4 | CASSFSSNQPQHF | TGTGCCAGCAGTTTTAGTAGCAATCAGCCCCAGCATTTT
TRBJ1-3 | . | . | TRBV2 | CASSIQLSGNTIYF | TGTGCCAGCAGTATCCAGCTCTCTGGAAACACCATATATTTT
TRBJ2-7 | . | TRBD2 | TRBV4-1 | CASSQDFGLAGYEQYF | TGCGCCAGCAGCCAAGATTTTGGACTAGCGGGCTACGAGCAGTACTTC
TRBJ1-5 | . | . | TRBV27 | CASSNGGGANQPQHF | TGTGCCAGCAGTAATGGAGGGGGGGCCAATCAGCCCCAGCATTTT
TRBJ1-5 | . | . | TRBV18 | CASSPDFLGSNQPQHF | TGTGCCAGCTCACCTGATTTTCTGGGATCTAATCAGCCCCAGCATTTT
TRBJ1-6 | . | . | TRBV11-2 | CASRYASYNSPLHF | TGTGCCAGCAGATATGCGTCCTATAATTCACCCCTCCACTTT